This T cell receptor beta chain stems from a study of cytomegalovirus exposure and HLA in healthy donors listed by TCRdb under 2017. Background on the whole study: According to an earlier analysis of several hundred of the donors, some 170 million T cells yielded some 120 million unique TCR beta sequences and approximately 300 Gb of sequence data. Because of strong linkage in the cohort, a few DR-DQ haplotypes were treated as single units for association and clustering. To decide whether each TCR beta V gene segment behaved as functional or pseudogenic, an earlier analysis of nearly 600 of the donors relied on high-throughput TCR beta sequencing. Alongside the repertoire data, information on donor age, sex, ethnicity and CMV serostatus was compiled. Of the roughly 400 genotyped donors, 75% to 85% were placed in the genetic ancestry cluster associated with self-reported Caucasian donors. High-throughput TCR immunosequencing, statistical association of individual TCRs with disease status, and machine learning were combined to predict cytomegalovirus infection status. A later analysis re-examined previously published TCR beta repertoires from hundreds of donors and added high-resolution HLA genotyping to investigate patterns of TCR occurrence. Roughly 300 gigabases of sequencing data and around 87 million unique TCR sequences were included in an early release covering 550 to 800 HLA-typed donors. On average, roughly 250,000 unique TCR beta nucleotide sequences were sequenced per donor among some 430 genotyped donors of the cohort, with roughly 19% of those sequences being non-productive. Every repertoire in the discovery cohort had been generated on one and the same sequencing platform. Typing coverage differed by locus: A, B, C, DRB1 and DQB1 were typed in roughly 629-630 donors, DQA1 in 500 to 550, DPA1 in 600 to 610, and DPB1 in 472. A later genetic analysis used genome-wide SNP genotypes for about 65% of the 666 donors, treating that subset as a discovery cohort. The study aimed to test whether cataloging public T cell receptors could reveal signatures of past pathogen exposure. The study profiled the T cell repertoires of 500 to 800 subjects by immunosequencing and related them to cytomegalovirus serostatus. A separate validation cohort of roughly 130 different subjects was used in addition to the roughly 720-subject first cohort. In the later analysis, no new phenotypic data were used to find candidate immune exposures; instead, reliance was placed on TCR beta sequences and their occurrence across donors. Class I and class II HLA loci were covered by the typing at four-digit resolution. The full study reports these points: In a later analysis, most CMV-associated TCR beta chains were found to appear HLA-restricted, with HLA associations seemingly driven largely by CMV exposure. A cluster of highly shared sequence variants was judged likely to represent a technical artifact of the sequencing pipeline. A few of the identified cytomegalovirus-associated TCR beta chains were confirmed in vitro to be specific for cytomegalovirus antigens. A later analysis found that TCR association rates varied across HLA loci, with DRB1 alleles showing the most associated TCRs and HLA-C alleles the fewest. A later analysis associated 17,000 or so TCR beta sequences with specific HLA alleles at a false discovery rate of 0.05. The presence/absence analyses assumed that sequencing depth was roughly uniform across donors, and that assumption may not be true. While some public TCRs were present in many individuals, most TCR sequences turned up only very rarely across donors. According to a later genetic analysis, donors in an Asian-associated ancestry cluster had fewer N-insertions in productive TCRs than the approximately 650-donor mean. In this cohort, only TCR beta chains were sequenced, and detectable features were limited by the absence of alpha or paired-chain data. A further reported finding was that TCR beta sequences accurately predicted the HLA-A and HLA-B alleles for most subjects in the first cohort. Because counts were too low, approximately 15 rarely observed V segments, including chromosome 9 orphons, were excluded from the earlier analysis of under 650 of the donors. In an earlier analysis of roughly 560 of the donors, most TCR beta V segments were observed in productive rearrangements about 90% or about 30% of the time, broadly matching IMGT annotations. Correlated functional status among segregating V segments might reflect linkage disequilibrium, but an unknown experimental factor could not be ruled out. Because HLA typing was missing for some donors at each locus, association tests included only the typed subset. According to the authors, the approach could potentially be generalized to other disease states and immunological phenotypes. In the study, 150 to 200 TCR beta chains were listed as associated with cytomegalovirus. In a later analysis, HLA-associated TCR beta chains were found to be more clonally expanded and to have lower generation probabilities than equally common non-associated chains. An association between a missense DCLRE1C variant and V-gene and J-gene trimming of TCR beta chains was found in a later genetic analysis and replicated in an independent cohort. In both the original and validation cohorts, the classifier was reported to diagnose cytomegalovirus status with high specificity and sensitivity. In a later analysis, several top co-occurrence clusters were reported to appear linked to parvovirus B19, influenza, CMV and Epstein-Barr virus. Some IMGT-functional V segments, including TRBV6-2 and TRBV6-3, could not be distinguished by the 87-base-pair reads and were therefore excluded. The only immune exposure information available for the cohort was CMV serostatus. Strong co-occurrence of HLA alleles, especially DR and DQ, made assigning TCR associations to individual alleles difficult.

Receptor amplification or capture employed the immunoSEQ multiplex PCR assay. For the multiplex PCR, a mixture combining 60 forward primers for TCR Vbeta segments and 13 reverse primers for TCR Jbeta segments was used. The CDR3 region of rearranged TCR beta genes was amplified from genomic DNA by a multiplex PCR assay. Amplified TCR beta libraries were sequenced as 87-base-pair reads on the Illumina HiSeq System. Per the original workflow: A later analysis tallied roughly 78 million unique TCR beta chains across the approximately 670 repertoires, and approximately 11 million of those chains were shared by two or more donors. To remove PCR and sequencing errors, raw reads were error-corrected and collapsed into unique sequences using a nearest-neighbor algorithm that merged closely related sequences. To assign V, D and J gene segments, CDR3 sequences were aligned to IMGT reference sequences. For a sequence to be retained, a match of at least six nucleotides was required to both a V gene segment and a J gene segment. A rearrangement was called productive if the CDR3 had no stop codons and remained in frame with V and J, and every other rearrangement was called non-productive. CDR3 was defined by IMGT convention, running from the second conserved V-encoded cysteine to the conserved J-encoded phenylalanine. Sequences without an unambiguous match to a single V gene segment were excluded from the earlier analysis of 587 of the donors. An earlier analysis of just under 600 of the donors called V segments functional above 56.7% productive rearrangements and segregating when the between-donor standard deviation exceeded 5%. A statistical classification framework was built to diagnose cytomegalovirus status from the catalog of TCR beta chain sequences. V and J gene assignment, in a later analysis, came from comparing TCR nucleotide sequences with IMGT/GENE-DB human TR gene sequences. In a later analysis, CDR3 sequences and most-parsimonious VDJ recombination scenarios were assigned using the TCRdist pipeline. A later analysis defined each TCR beta chain by its CDR3 amino acid sequence plus V-gene family, and excluded reads lacking a unique V-gene family. To address suspected cross-contamination and a sequencing artifact, a later analysis removed 550 to 750 highly shared, low-generation-probability nucleotide sequences. For each public chain, a later analysis derived a clonal expansion index from normalized ranks of inferred template counts within each repertoire. In a later analysis, generation probabilities were computed using a VDJ recombination model fitted to out-of-frame rearrangements, and the results were checked against IGoR. In a later analysis, TCR-TCR, TCR-HLA and TCR-CMV co-occurrence was scored with hypergeometric tests, and a repertoire-size bias correction was applied to TCR pairs. A later analysis estimated false discovery rates by permuting HLA or CMV assignments 20 times. In a later analysis, co-occurring TCRs were grouped using DBSCAN, with TCRdist sequence similarity added in when clustering inside HLA-allele-positive subsets. For co-occurrence clustering, repertoires with fewer than 30,000 or more than 120,000 public chains were excluded, along with roughly 5 repertoires with anomalous nucleotide sharing. Here the immuneACCESS table is served through TCRdb, limited to in-frame sequences with V and J called. Missing clones are a known gap in these copies; in checked studies unresolved V genes cover under half, and the rest lacks a known reason. D and trimming were read from the DNA, whereas the V and J calls and clone size are those reported in that table. Recorded for this sample are 85,000 to 100,000 clones; roughly 80% of them occurred a single time. Roughly 6.6% of the sample goes to the ten largest clones.

With respect to this clone: Its cognate antigen has yet to be identified. Nothing much larger sits one base from this clone, and base qualities are not available.

CDR1 and CDR2 (LNHNV, YYDKDF) derive from the germline V gene (reference sequence). The CDR3 spans 13 residues, from the cysteine through the phenylalanine. Solely the CDR3 DNA is kept, with 39 bases framed from the first base. V is shortened by 0 bases, J by 15 bases, and the region joining them spans 15 bases. The cohort comprised 670 or so healthy bone marrow donors. At the time of sampling, every cohort member was nominally healthy, though immune exposures that went unrecorded were likely present. The donor was CMV seropositive and belonged to the group of 250 to 350 seropositive cohort members. Every donor gave a peripheral blood sample, and the peripheral blood mononuclear cells from that sample were used for TCR beta sequencing. The Qiagen DNeasy Blood Extraction Kit was used to extract genomic DNA from the blood cell samples.

The sequence came from a man aged 45 to 65 in good health and CMV-seropositive. The source material was PBMCs. This chain joins TRBV15 to TRBJ2-1; a tentative D match to TRBD2 spans 5 bases. Here the CDR3 is given as CATSRDSGCARFF. The nucleotide sequence is given as TGTGCCACCAGCAGAGACTCGGGGTGTGCGCGGTTCTTC. This CDR3, with the reference TRBV15 and TRBJ2-1 proteins standing in past its ends, gives the full variable domain DAMVIQNPRYQVTQFGKPVTLSCSQTLNHNVMYWYQQKSSQAPKLLFHYYDKDFNNEADTPDNFQSRRPNTSFCFLDIRSPGLGDTAMYLCATSRDSGCARFFGPGTRLTVL.